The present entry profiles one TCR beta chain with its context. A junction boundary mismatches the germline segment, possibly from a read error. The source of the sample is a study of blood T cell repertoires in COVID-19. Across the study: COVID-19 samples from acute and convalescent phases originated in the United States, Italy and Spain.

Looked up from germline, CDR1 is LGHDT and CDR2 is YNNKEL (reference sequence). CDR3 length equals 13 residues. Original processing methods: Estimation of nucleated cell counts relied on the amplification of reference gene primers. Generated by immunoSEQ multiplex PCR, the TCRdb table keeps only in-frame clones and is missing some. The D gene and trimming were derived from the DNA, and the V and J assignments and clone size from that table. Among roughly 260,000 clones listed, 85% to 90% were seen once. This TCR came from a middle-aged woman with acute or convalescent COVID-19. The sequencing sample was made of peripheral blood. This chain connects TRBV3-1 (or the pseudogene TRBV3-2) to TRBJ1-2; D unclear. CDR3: CASSQLGSYSYTF. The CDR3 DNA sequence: TGTGCCAGCAGCCAATTGGGCTCCTATAGCTACACCTTC.